One sample yielded the 13 T cell receptor beta chains listed below, sequenced in a study of identical twins. In TCRdb, the 5' RACE reads were re-called with MiXCR into one record per CDR3 protein. The sample lists 450,000 to 650,000 distinct CDR3 sequences, 7.5% to 10% occurring once. This sample also appeared in a second study, on yellow fever vaccine responses in identical twins.

Sequencing was performed on PBMCs. These receptors came from a woman aged 18 to 35 in good health.

This clonotype was observed many times. The chain uses TRBV29-1 and TRBJ2-3; TRBD2 might be the D (6 bases). The germline CDR1 and CDR2 sequences are SQVTM and ANQGSEA. V lost 7 bases to trimming and J lost 0 bases, with 11 bases between them. CDR3 length equals 13 residues. CDR3 in amino acids: CSAWEASTDTQYF. In DNA form, the CDR3 reads TGCAGCGCCTGGGAGGCGAGCACAGATACGCAGTATTTT.

This clonotype was seen a few times. The chain couples TRBV9 to TRBJ1-5; 9 bases map to TRBD1. Germline V CDR1 and CDR2: SGDLS, YYNGEE. The CDR3 loop spans 17 amino acids. J was trimmed by 10 bases and V by 3 bases; bases with no gene match: 17. The CDR3 reads CASSAGTGLLPSGPQHF. In DNA, the CDR3 is TGTGCCAGCAGCGCCGGGACAGGGTTATTACCGTCGGGACCCCAGCATTTT. The full variable domain, in which reference TRBV9 and TRBJ1-5 provide the parts outside the CDR3, is DSGVTQTPKHLITATGQRVTLRCSPRSGDLSVYWYQQSLDQGLQFLIQYYNGEERAKGNILERFSAQQFPDLHSELNLSSLELGDSALYFCASSAGTGLLPSGPQHFGDGTRLSIL.

This clonotype was counted between two and nine times. Written as DNA, the CDR3 is TGTGCCAGCAGTGAAGACAGGGCATCCTACAATGAGCAGTTCTTC. This translates into CASSEDRASYNEQFF. The chain couples TRBV27 to TRBJ2-1, with TRBD1 identical over 7 bases. The junction had 5 bases not matched to a gene; V was cut back by 5 bases and J by 1 base. The CDR3 length is 15 residues. The germline V gene encodes CDR1 MNHEY and CDR2 SMNVEV (reference sequence).

This clonotype has just a few counts. The chain has TRBV11-1 and TRBJ2-5; D uncertain. This CDR3 is built from 14 residues. Between the trimmed V and J ends, which lost 5 bases and 2 bases, there was a span of 12 bases. In germline, CDR1 is SGHAT, CDR2 FQDESV (reference sequence). CDR3 sequence: CASSTRTEQETQYF. In DNA form, the CDR3 reads TGTGCCAGCAGCACCCGGACGGAACAAGAGACCCAGTACTTC.

This clonotype was recorded many times. The chain carries TRBV15 and TRBJ2-3; D unresolved. CDR3 length equals 19 residues. V was pared by 3 bases and J by 4 bases, with 26 bases between. Germline assignment: CDR1 LNHNV and CDR2 YYDKDF (reference sequence). CDR3 DNA sequence: TGTGCCACCAGCAGTGAAAGAGTTAACGACGTTTGGGTATCAGATACGCAGTATTTT. This sequence encodes CATSSERVNDVWVSDTQYF.

This clonotype was found many times. The chain employs TRBV10-3 and TRBJ2-2; perhaps TRBD1 as D (6 bases). Trimming took off 4 bases at V and 0 bases at J, with 12 bases between the two ends. Germline CDR1 is ENHRY and CDR2 is SYGVKD. This CDR3 has 16 residues. DNA of the CDR3: TGTGCCATCAGTGTGGCAGGGGATTCGAACACCGGGGAGCTGTTTTTT. This sequence encodes CAISVAGDSNTGELFF.

There are many counts of this clonotype. The chain has TRBV5-1 and TRBJ2-3, with 11 bases fitting TRBD2. Germline V gene sequence: CDR1 SGHRS, CDR2 YFSETQ. The CDR3 length is 15 residues. With 6 bases clipped from V and 7 bases from J, the junction kept 10 bases outside the gene matches. The DNA of the CDR3 is TGCGCCAGCACTATGACTAGCGGGGATTATTATACGCAGTATTTT. Protein sequence: CASTMTSGDYYTQYF.

V gene TRBV6-2 or TRBV6-3 combines with J gene TRBJ2-7; TRBD1 aligns across 7 bases. With V trimmed by 6 bases and J by 2 bases, 10 bases remained unmatched. CDR1 is MNHEY and CDR2 is SVGEGT in the germline V gene. This CDR3 comprises 15 residues. The DNA for the CDR3 is TGTGCCAGCAGCACCACAGGGGCTGGCCCCTACGAGCAGTACTTC. Its protein is CASSTTGAGPYEQYF.

J is TRBJ2-4 and V is TRBV5-6; D unclear. The CDR3 is 14 residues long. Trimming removed 0 bases at V and 2 bases at J, with 6 bases between. Germline V lookup: CDR1 SGHDT, CDR2 YYEEEE. The CDR3 sequence: CASSLGASKNIQYF. The CDR3 coding sequence is TGTGCCAGCAGCTTGGGGGCCTCCAAAAACATTCAGTACTTC.

There are a few counts of this clonotype. This chain joins TRBV7-2 and TRBJ2-4, with TRBD2 identical over 7 bases. The CDR3 has 15 amino acids. The junction had 4 bases not matched to a gene; V was cut back by 4 bases and J by 1 base. Looked up from germline, CDR1 is SGHTA and CDR2 is FQGNSA. The DNA for the CDR3 is TGTGCCAGCAGCTCCTGGGGGGGGGCCAAAAACATTCAGTACTTC. It is translated as CASSSWGGAKNIQYF.

The chain combines TRBV28 with TRBJ1-2, with D tentatively TRBD1 (6 bases). CDR3 length: 15 residues. The ends were cut back, 4 bases at V and 1 base at J, with 13 bases in the middle. CDR1 MDHEN and CDR2 SYDVKM come from the germline V gene. The CDR3 bases are TGTGCCAGCAGTTATGGGGCAGGGGATAACTATGGCTACACCTTC. Protein: CASSYGAGDNYGYTF.

This clonotype was observed a few times. The chain uses TRBV12-3 or TRBV12-4 and TRBJ2-7; D call uncertain. The CDR3 runs to 13 residues. V was pared by 6 bases and J by 5 bases, with 14 bases between. The CDR3 region has the DNA TGTGCCAGCAGATGGACGTATGAGGACGAGCAGTACTTC. Translated: CASRWTYEDEQYF.

This clonotype was detected ten times or more. This chain links TRBV12-3 or TRBV12-4 with TRBJ2-1, with 11 bases aligning to TRBD2. With V trimmed by 7 bases and J by 0 bases, 5 bases remained unmatched. There are 16 residues in the CDR3. The CDR3 loop is CASTRLAGSSYNEQFF. CDR3 coding DNA: TGTGCCAGCACTCGACTAGCGGGGAGCTCCTACAATGAGCAGTTCTTC.